The 21 T cell receptor beta chains below were found in one sample sequenced in a study of T cells in Graves' hyperthyroidism and ophthalmopathy. Researchers took RNA transcripts and amplified the TCR beta CDR3 regions from them. HTBI primers were the set used in a first-round RT-PCR of the TCR CDR3. MiXCR, applied by TCRdb to the multiplex PCR reads, yields one record per CDR3 protein. Here the sample spans over 500,000 distinct CDR3 sequences, approximately 17% being singletons. Material for sequencing was blood. The receptors originated from a woman under 30 with Graves' ophthalmopathy.

The sample holds many counts of this clonotype. The rearrangement joins TRBV28 to TRBJ2-3; D gene ambiguous. The germline CDR1 and CDR2 sequences are MDHEN and SYDVKM. The CDR3 runs to 11 residues. V lost 8 bases to trimming and J lost 6 bases, with 9 bases between them. CDR3 loop: CASCGRDTQYF. The CDR3 nucleotides are TGTGCCAGCTGCGGCCGGGATACGCAGTATTTT.

Concerning this clonotype: The limits of the CDR3 on the DNA are not certain, so only TCRdb's listed CDR3 is given. This chain's CDR3 is CASRGWASGSKDTQYF. The J gene is TRBJ2-3, the V gene TRBV3-2; TRBD2 was called by the table and not checked on the DNA. TRBV3-2 constitutes a pseudogene. 16 amino acids form the CDR3, both terminal residues included.

Many counts were recorded for this clonotype. The rearrangement uses TRBV9 and TRBJ1-1; 10 bases are shared with TRBD1. CDR1 and CDR2 (germline): SGDLS, YYNGEE. Trimming at V came to 2 bases and at J to 1 base, leaving 17 bases not matched to a gene. CDR3 length: 20 amino acids. This chain's CDR3 is CASSVGSQPGQGLGNTEAFF. CDR3 DNA sequence: TGTGCCAGCAGCGTTGGATCCCAGCCGGGACAGGGGTTAGGGAACACTGAAGCTTTCTTT.

On this clonotype itself: A much larger clone sits a single nucleotide away, making a read error possible. J is TRBJ1-1 and V is TRBV2; TRBD1 agrees at 9 bases. Per germline, CDR1 SNHLY and CDR2 FYNNEI. The CDR3 extends over 15 amino acids. CDR3 DNA sequence: TGTGCCTGCAGAGCACAGGGGGCTCTGAACACTGAAGCTTTCTTT. Encoded protein: CACRAQGALNTEAFF.

This clonotype was detected only a few times. This chain links TRBV7-9 with TRBJ2-7; 14 bases align to TRBD2. With V trimmed by 2 bases and J by 7 bases, 4 bases remained unmatched. CDR1 is SEHNR and CDR2 is FQNEAQ in the germline V gene (reference sequence). The CDR3 is 15 residues long. CDR3 protein: CASSLTGLAGGEQYF. The CDR3 DNA is TGTGCCAGCAGCTTAACCGGACTAGCGGGAGGAGAGCAGTACTTC.

This chain joins TRBV11-2 and TRBJ2-3, with TRBD1 identical over 8 bases. The germline V gene encodes CDR1 SGHAT and CDR2 FQNNGV. Trimming removed 5 bases from V and 6 bases from J; junction bases left unmatched: 10. The CDR3 is made up of 15 amino acids. CDR3 nucleotide sequence: TGTGCCAGCAGCCAGACTGACAGGGGCGTGGATACGCAGTATTTT. It specifies CASSQTDRGVDTQYF.

This clonotype was detected many times. The chain is built from TRBV5-1 and TRBJ1-1; D is unclear. The CDR3 loop spans 15 amino acids. The germline V gene has CDR1 SGHRS and CDR2 YFSETQ. V was clipped by 0 bases and J by 1 base, with 10 bases between them. CDR3 in amino acids: CASSLDPGSNTEAFF. DNA of the CDR3: TGCGCCAGCAGCTTGGATCCCGGGTCGAACACTGAAGCTTTCTTT.

The chain recombines TRBV15 with TRBJ1-2, with 7 positions matching TRBD1. Looked up from germline, CDR1 is LNHNV and CDR2 is YYDKDF (reference sequence). The ends lost 6 bases at V and 3 bases at J; junction bases unmatched: 10. This CDR3 is built from 15 residues. The CDR3 loop reads CATSTVDRSYYGYTF. DNA of the CDR3: TGTGCCACCAGTACCGTGGACAGGAGCTACTATGGCTACACCTTC.

This clonotype has a count of ten or more. The V and J genes are TRBV11-2 and TRBJ1-4; no firm D call. The CDR3 runs 13 residues. In germline, CDR1 is SGHAT, CDR2 FQNNGV. Trimming took 0 bases from V and 6 from J, leaving 5 bases between them. The CDR3 is CASSLDAYEKLFF. CDR3 bases: TGTGCCAGCAGCTTAGACGCTTATGAAAAACTGTTTTTT.

In this sample, this clonotype turned up many times. The chain combines TRBV10-3 with TRBJ1-4; TRBD1 aligns across 7 bases. Looked up from germline, CDR1 is ENHRY and CDR2 is SYGVKD. The CDR3 consists of 14 residues. Trimming at V came to 10 bases and at J to 5 bases, leaving 10 bases not matched to a gene. The CDR3, as DNA: TGTGCCACCTCCCCGGGACAGTCAAATGAAAAACTGTTTTTT. This codes for CATSPGQSNEKLFF.

This clonotype has a handful of counts. The rearrangement joins TRBV7-9 to TRBJ1-4; tentative D call: TRBD1 (6 bases). The V and J ends lost 5 bases and 5 bases respectively, with 12 bases between them. In germline, CDR1 is SEHNR, CDR2 FQNEAQ (reference sequence). This CDR3 is 14 amino acids long. CDR3 sequence: CASSRYQGNEKLFF. CDR3 in DNA: TGTGCCAGCAGCCGCTACCAGGGGAATGAAAAACTGTTTTTT.

This clonotype was counted at least ten times. The rearrangement uses TRBV7-3 and TRBJ2-1, with D tentatively TRBD1 or TRBD2 (5 bases each). Germline CDR1 reads SGHTA; CDR2 reads FQGTGA. Trimming took 0 bases from V and 10 from J, leaving 7 bases between them. CDR3 length: 12 residues. CDR3 sequence (DNA): TGTGCCAGCAGCTTAACTGGGGGAGAGCAGTTCTTC. This gives the protein CASSLTGGEQFF.

This clonotype came up a few times. The chain links TRBV4-3 to TRBJ2-2, with D uncertain. V was cut by 0 bases and J by 3 bases, with 5 bases left in between. The CDR3 has 14 amino acids. CDR1 and CDR2 (germline): LGHNA, YSLEER. The CDR3 is CASSQDRDTGELFF. The CDR3, as DNA: TGCGCCAGCAGCCAAGATCGTGACACCGGGGAGCTGTTTTTT.

This chain connects TRBV6-4 to TRBJ1-1; the D gene is possibly TRBD1 (6 bases). V was cut by 5 bases and J by 5 bases, with 12 bases left in between. Germline lookup yields CDR1 MRHNA and CDR2 SNTAGT. The CDR3 length is 13 residues. The CDR3 DNA reads as TGTGCCAGCAGTCAGGGGCCCCATACTGAAGCTTTCTTT. Amino acids: CASSQGPHTEAFF.

This clonotype was counted between two and nine times. The chain uses TRBV7-3 and TRBJ2-2; TRBD2 aligns across 16 bases. This CDR3 has 16 residues. Per the germline V gene, CDR1 is SGHTA and CDR2 is FQGTGA. The V and J ends lost 5 bases and 5 bases, in that order; junction bases with no gene match: 2. The CDR3 loop reads CASSRGLAGGTGELFF. In DNA form, the CDR3 reads TGTGCCAGCAGCCGGGGACTAGCGGGGGGGACCGGGGAGCTGTTTTTT.

Regarding this clonotype: This could be a read error, since a much larger clone is one nucleotide away. The V call is TRBV12-3 or TRBV12-4, the J call TRBJ1-5; a weak D match, TRBD1 (5 bases). This CDR3 region has 14 residues. The CDR3 region is CASLRQGENRPQHF. Here the CDR3 DNA reads TGTGCCAGCTTAAGGCAGGGAGAGAATCGGCCCCAGCATTTT.

The V and J genes are TRBV24-1 and TRBJ2-5, with 10 bases that match TRBD1. The CDR3 is 16 residues long. V lost 6 bases to trimming and J lost 2 bases; unmatched junction nucleotides: 8. Germline CDR1 KGHDR, CDR2 SFDVKD. CDR3 in DNA: TGTGCCACCAGTAAGGACAGGGGGATAGAGCAAGAGACCCAGTACTTC. Translated: CATSKDRGIEQETQYF.

The chain couples TRBV24-1 to TRBJ2-5; 11 bases fit TRBD2. CDR1 and CDR2 (germline): KGHDR, SFDVKD. This CDR3 is 19 amino acids long. With V trimmed by 3 bases and J by 1 base, 12 bases remained unmatched. Here the CDR3 DNA reads TGTGCCACCAGTGATCGGACATTGACTAGCGGGAAAACCCAAGAGACCCAGTACTTC. Protein sequence: CATSDRTLTSGKTQETQYF.

V is TRBV4-1 and J is TRBJ1-4; D remains ambiguous. Trimming removed 0 bases at V and 2 bases at J, with 7 bases between. Germline V gene data show CDR1 as MGHRA and CDR2 as YSYEKL. The CDR3 length is 15 residues. Here the CDR3 reads CASSQEGRTNEKLFF. CDR3 nucleotide sequence: TGCGCCAGCAGCCAAGAGGGGAGGACTAATGAAAAACTGTTTTTT.

The chain uses TRBV6-1 and TRBJ1-6; no clear D gene. Germline V gene lookup returns CDR1 MNHNS and CDR2 SASEGT. Deletions cut 5 bases from V and 12 bases from J, with 8 bases between. The CDR3 sequence is 11 residues long. The CDR3, as DNA: TGTGCCAGCAGTTACCCCGTACCCCTCCACTTT. This translates into CASSYPVPLHF.

The chain joins TRBV10-3 to TRBJ2-6; 9 bases map to TRBD1. There are 14 residues in the CDR3. V shed 10 bases, J shed 4 bases, and the junction held 5 bases outside the gene matches. Germline V CDR1 and CDR2: ENHRY, SYGVKD. The CDR3 region has the DNA TGTGCCAGACGGACAGGGGTGGGGGCCAACGTCCTGACTTTC. Residues: CARRTGVGANVLTF.